This TCR beta chain was captured in a study of cytomegalovirus exposure and HLA in healthy donors. The donors gave bone marrow, and they were healthy. 60 Vbeta and 13 Jbeta primers were used in PCR. Sequenced by immunoSEQ multiplex PCR; TCRdb stores in-frame clones only, minus some. This repertoire shows 70,000 to 80,000 clones, almost 85% found once; its top ten account for 1.5% to 2%. Study conclusions and caveats: Rarity held for most TCR sequences, but there were some public TCRs that occurred in many donors. Only CMV serostatus was available as immune exposure information. An analysis was carried out at a later point. It showed that HLA-associated TCR beta chains were more clonally expanded than equally common non-associated chains.

The CDR3 is 16 amino acids. V lost 5 bases, J lost 0 bases, and 16 bases lay in between. Germline V gene sequence: CDR1 SGHTA, CDR2 FQGTGA. With respect to this clone: Its cognate antigen is unknown.

The TCR sequence derives from a man between 18 and 29 years old in good health and CMV-seronegative. This chain links TRBV7-3 with TRBJ1-1; D is unresolved. Sequenced input: PBMCs. CDR3 bases: TGTGCCAGCAGCCCCGGATACGGCGGAATGAACACTGAAGCTTTCTTT. Its translation: CASSPGYGGMNTEAFF.